These 21 T cell receptor beta chains were all obtained from the same sample, sequenced in a study of T-cell reconstitution after alpha-beta-depleted transplantation in children listed by TCRdb under 2016. Library preparation was by PCR. Sequenced on an Illumina HiSeq 2500. TCR libraries were prepared with molecular barcoding, using unique molecular identifiers to normalize TCRbeta repertoire quantification. The raw public reads went through TCRdb reprocessing: fastp at Q25, MiXCR clone calling, in-frame beta chains kept. Each CDR3 protein gets just one entry, which takes the most common genes and DNA from the rows behind it. The sample table lists some 130,000 distinct CDR3 sequences, approximately 8.7% of them with a count of one. Nearly 25% of the sample rests with the top ten. What this sample's treatment or condition label stands for: allogeneic hematopoietic cell transplantation with graft depleted of TCRalphabeta T cells and CD19 B cells.

The sample here was PBMCs, mostly from graft donor cells, taken 180 days after TCRalphabeta/CD19-depleted stem cell transplant. The receptors shown here come from a girl under three years old who had a stem cell transplant for combined immunodeficiency, so the T cells may come from the graft donor.

The chain recombines TRBV7-3 with TRBJ2-5; the match to TRBD2 covers 13 bases. Germline CDR1 is SGHTA and CDR2 is FQGTGA. CDR3 length: 15 residues. J gave up 4 bases and V 2 bases, and 1 base lay outside the gene matches. CDR3 in DNA: TGTGCCAGCAGCTTAGGACTAGCGGGAGTAGAGACCCAGTACTTC. It is translated as CASSLGLAGVETQYF.

The gene calls are TRBV11-3 and TRBJ2-5; possible D gene TRBD1, 5 bases. From germline, CDR1 is SGHNT and CDR2 YENEEA. This CDR3 is built from 14 residues. V dropped 3 bases and J dropped 5 bases, with 13 bases sitting between them. The CDR3 bases are TGTGCCAGCAGCTTTCCAGGGATTGGGGAGACCCAGTACTTC. Translation gives CASSFPGIGETQYF.

About this clonotype: This may be a read error, as it is one base from a much larger clone. For the CDR3, the DNA is TGCACCAGCAGCTTGGTGGTAGCGGGAGGGGATGAGCAGTTCTTC. Amino acid sequence: CTSSLVVAGGDEQFF. This chain uses TRBV5-1 with TRBJ2-1; 11 bases are shared with TRBD2. The CDR3 runs 15 residues. Germline V CDR1 and CDR2: SGHRS, YFSETQ.

The table lists this clonotype with a few counts. This chain connects TRBV12-3 or TRBV12-4 to TRBJ2-2, with D unclear. Deletions cut 6 bases from V and 3 bases from J, with 14 bases between. This CDR3 is 15 amino acids long. The CDR3: CASSLRDPDTGELFF. Written as DNA, the CDR3 is TGTGCCAGCAGCCTCCGTGACCCCGACACCGGGGAGCTGTTTTTT.

This clonotype was picked up many times. The chain combines TRBV5-1 with TRBJ2-5, with no clear D. With 4 bases removed from V and 0 bases from J, the gap between germline ends came to 13 bases. Germline CDR1 reads SGHRS; CDR2 reads YFSETQ. This CDR3 has 15 amino acids. The DNA for the CDR3 is TGCGCCAGCAGCCCGGTGGGCGGCTACCAAGAGACCCAGTACTTC. It encodes CASSPVGGYQETQYF.

This clonotype turned up a few times. The chain links TRBV20-1 to TRBJ1-5; D possibly corresponds to TRBD1 (6 bases). There are 13 residues in the CDR3. CDR1 is DFQATT and CDR2 is SNEGSKA in the germline V gene (reference sequence). The ends were cut back, 5 bases at V and 6 bases at J, with 14 bases in the middle. The CDR3 spells CSAGLQGAQPQHF. In nucleotides, the CDR3 is TGCAGTGCTGGACTACAGGGAGCTCAGCCCCAGCATTTT.

This clonotype was picked up many times. CDR3 sequence (DNA): TGTGCCATCAGTGAGTCCGGGATTCGGGGAGATACGCAGTATTTT. This encodes CAISESGIRGDTQYF. The chain is built from TRBV10-3 and TRBJ2-3, with D possibly being TRBD2 (5 bases). V lost 0 bases and J lost 5, with 12 bases in between. Germline CDR1 reads ENHRY; CDR2 reads SYGVKD. CDR3 length equals 15 residues.

This clonotype was observed a few times. The chain carries TRBV20-1 and TRBJ2-7, with TRBD2 matching 9 bases. V lost 5 bases and J lost 0; bases outside the gene matches: 11. Germline V gene data show CDR1 as DFQATT and CDR2 as SNEGSKA (reference sequence). The CDR3 consists of 16 residues. Here the CDR3 DNA reads TGCAGTGCTCCCCTTGGGTTAGCGGGGGACTCCTACGAGCAGTACTTC. Translation gives CSAPLGLAGDSYEQYF.

This chain uses TRBV5-1 with TRBJ1-5; TRBD1 aligns across 9 bases. J lost 5 bases, V lost 0 bases, and 6 bases had no gene match. The CDR3 length is 16 residues. CDR1 is SGHRS and CDR2 is YFSETQ in the germline V gene. This CDR3 reads CASSLGQGGSDQPQHF. The DNA of the CDR3 is TGCGCCAGCAGCTTGGGACAGGGGGGGAGCGATCAGCCCCAGCATTTT.

J is TRBJ2-5 and V is TRBV5-1; no definite D call. The germline V gene has CDR1 SGHRS and CDR2 YFSETQ. Trimming stripped 0 bases from V and 2 bases from J, with 5 bases between. This CDR3 spans 13 amino acids. The CDR3 DNA follows: TGCGCCAGCAGCTTGGTCATTCAAGAGACCCAGTACTTC. This codes for CASSLVIQETQYF.

The rearrangement joins TRBV20-1 to TRBJ1-5; D uncertain. Trimming removed 2 bases at V and 4 bases at J, with 9 bases between. CDR3 length: 13 amino acids. The V gene's germline CDR1 is DFQATT and CDR2 SNEGSKA (reference sequence). CDR3 coding DNA: TGCAGTGCTAGAAGGTCGGTGAATCAGCCCCAGCATTTT. It translates to CSARRSVNQPQHF.

This clonotype was detected only a few times. CDR3 nucleotide sequence: TGCGCCAGCATTGAACAGGGACAAAACCGGGGCGGGGAGCTGTTTTTT. Translated: CASIEQGQNRGGELFF. This sequence joins TRBV4-3 and TRBJ2-2, with a tentative D call TRBD1 (6 bases). Germline V gene sequence: CDR1 LGHNA, CDR2 YSLEER. The CDR3 contains 16 residues. The germline V and J ends were trimmed by 7 bases and 7 bases, with 22 bases remaining between them.

V is TRBV19 and J is TRBJ2-5; TRBD1 agrees at 10 bases. V was clipped by 5 bases and J by 4 bases; unmatched bases: 19. Germline V gene data show CDR1 as LNHDA and CDR2 as SQIVND (reference sequence). This CDR3 is built from 19 residues. CDR3 sequence: CASSLKSGTGEARRETQYF. CDR3 sequence (DNA): TGTGCCAGTAGTCTCAAGTCCGGGACAGGGGAGGCCAGGAGAGAGACCCAGTACTTC.

This clonotype has a handful of counts. J is TRBJ2-1 and V is TRBV18, with 13 positions matching TRBD2. V was pared by 6 bases and J by 0 bases, with 14 bases of the junction left unmatched. The CDR3 has 20 residues. Germline V gives CDR1 KGHSH, CDR2 LQKENI. The CDR3 is CASSARLAGGLQSSYNEQFF. CDR3 nucleotides: TGTGCCAGCTCCGCTAGACTAGCGGGAGGCCTGCAGAGCTCCTACAATGAGCAGTTCTTC.

This clonotype was detected many times. V and J are TRBV20-1 and TRBJ2-3; D not resolved. The V and J ends lost 6 bases and 1 base respectively, with 14 bases between them. This CDR3 spans 14 amino acids. Looked up from germline, CDR1 is DFQATT and CDR2 is SNEGSKA (reference sequence). This CDR3 reads CSAKNPAGTDTQYF. DNA of the CDR3: TGCAGTGCCAAGAACCCTGCCGGCACAGATACGCAGTATTTT.

This clonotype was counted ten times or more. Sequence at one end of the junction differs from germline and may be a read error. The chain recombines TRBV19 with TRBJ1-5; D ambiguous. Germline V lookup: CDR1 LNHDA, CDR2 SQIVND (reference sequence). The CDR3 length is 12 residues. The CDR3 protein is CASSIGNQPQHF. For the CDR3, the DNA is TGTGCCAGCAGTATCGGGAATCAGCCCCAGCATTTT.

This clonotype appeared many times. The CDR3 loop reads CASSSGLVPRSTDTQYF. DNA for the CDR3: TGTGCCAGCAGCTCGGGACTAGTCCCCCGTAGCACAGATACGCAGTATTTT. The chain combines TRBV12-3 or TRBV12-4 with TRBJ2-3, with 8 positions matching TRBD2. There are 17 residues in the CDR3. The J segment lost 0 bases and the V segment lost 6 bases, leaving 11 bases of the junction unmatched.

The rearrangement joins TRBV7-2 to TRBJ2-5; the D is unclear. The CDR3 totals 14 residues. V was trimmed by 1 base and J by 5 bases, leaving 11 bases between them. Germline CDR1 and CDR2: SGHTA and FQGNSA. The CDR3 DNA follows: TGTGCCAGCAGCTTAGGAGGTAGTAAGGAGACCCAGTACTTC. This sequence encodes CASSLGGSKETQYF. The entire variable domain, with the rest obtained from reference TRBV7-2 and TRBJ2-5, is as follows: GAGVSQSPSNKVTEKGKDVELRCDPISGHTALYWYRQSLGQGLEFLIYFQGNSAPDKSGLPSDRFSAERTGGSVSTLTIQRTQQEDSAVYLCASSLGGSKETQYFGPGTRLLVL.

This clonotype was picked up a small number of times. The J gene is TRBJ2-7, the V gene TRBV18; the D call may be TRBD1 or TRBD2 (5 bases each). This CDR3 is 14 amino acids long. Germline values: CDR1 KGHSH, CDR2 LQKENI. The V gene lost 2 bases and the J gene lost 6 bases, with 14 bases spanning the gap. In DNA form, the CDR3 reads TGTGCCAGCTCACCAAGGCGCCAGGGAGTCGAGCAGTACTTC. This codes for CASSPRRQGVEQYF.

This chain connects TRBV10-3 to TRBJ2-5, with a weak D call TRBD2 (6 bases). Trimming took off 8 bases at V and 5 bases at J, with 12 bases between the two ends. CDR1 is ENHRY and CDR2 is SYGVKD in the germline V gene. The CDR3 sequence is 12 residues long. CDR3 nucleotides: TGTGCCATCGGAAGTGGGAGGGAGACCCAGTACTTC. Its translation is CAIGSGRETQYF.

This clonotype was detected only a few times. The gene calls are TRBV30 and TRBJ2-7; perhaps D is TRBD1 or TRBD2 (5 bases each). V was clipped by 1 base and J by 0 bases, with 13 bases between them. The CDR3 sequence is 15 residues long. CDR1 and CDR2 from the germline V gene are GTSNPN and SVGIG (reference sequence). The CDR3 bases are TGTGCCTGGAGTGGTTGGGGGAGAGGCTCCTACGAGCAGTACTTC. Translated: CAWSGWGRGSYEQYF.